A selection of T cell receptor beta chains follows, all from one sample in a study of cytomegalovirus exposure and HLA in healthy donors. Sequencing used immunoSEQ multiplex PCR; TCRdb keeps in-frame clones, though not all of them. Of 300,000 or so clones in the sample, approximately 85% are singletons; the top ten hold approximately 0.95%. The sequencing input was PBMCs. The receptors originated from a man younger than 45 in good health and CMV-seronegative. Each CDR3 is given with its conserved first and last residue. The D gene is left open where the match is weak. Expanded clones get a size class; other rows say once, few or many, or leave the size out.

D: NA
V: TRBV9
J: TRBJ2-4
size: few
DNA: TGTGCCAGCAGCGTAGACGGTTCAACGAAAAACATTCAGTACTTC
CDR3: CASSVDGSTKNIQYF

D: NA
V: TRBV27
J: TRBJ1-5
size: few
DNA: TGTGCCAGCAGTTCCCGGAGCAATCAGCCCCAGCATTTT
CDR3: CASSSRSNQPQHF

D: NA
V: TRBV5-6
J: TRBJ1-2
size: NA
DNA: TGTGCCAGCAGCTTGGGACTGAGCTCTAACTATGGCTACACCTTC
CDR3: CASSLGLSSNYGYTF

D: NA
V: TRBV2
J: TRBJ1-6
size: few
DNA: TGTGCCAGCAGTGAAGAGAGGTCCTATAATTCACCCCTCCACTTT
CDR3: CASSEERSYNSPLHF

D: TRBD1
V: TRBV7-9
J: TRBJ1-3
size: once
DNA: TGTGCCAGCAGCCTGACAGGGAATGGAAACACCATATATTTT
CDR3: CASSLTGNGNTIYF

D: NA
V: TRBV18
J: TRBJ1-1
size: few
DNA: TGTGCCAGCTCACCACGGACAGCTGAAGCTTTCTTT
CDR3: CASSPRTAEAFF

D: NA
V: TRBV7-8
J: TRBJ2-5
size: NA
DNA: TGTGCCAGCAGCTTAGGGTTACGGGAGACCCAGTACTTC
CDR3: CASSLGLRETQYF

D: NA
V: TRBV5-1
J: TRBJ1-3
size: NA
DNA: TGCGCCAGCCGCGAACTCACCTCTGGAAACACCATATATTTT
CDR3: CASRELTSGNTIYF

D: TRBD1
V: TRBV11-2
J: TRBJ2-7
size: NA
DNA: TGTGCCAGCAGCTTAAGGCCGGGACAGGGGGCAAAGGAGCAGTACTTC
CDR3: CASSLRPGQGAKEQYF

D: NA
V: TRBV6-1
J: TRBJ2-2
size: NA
DNA: TGTGCCAGCAGTGAACGAATAGGGGTTACCGGGGAGCTGTTTTTT
CDR3: CASSERIGVTGELFF

D: NA
V: TRBV11-2
J: TRBJ1-3
size: NA
DNA: TGTGCCAGCAGCCTCCACGCAGAAAACACCATATATTTT
CDR3: CASSLHAENTIYF

D: TRBD1
V: TRBV10-3
J: TRBJ2-7
size: NA
DNA: TGTGCCATCAGTGTGGGACAGGGGGTGTTTTCCTACGAGCAGTACTTC
CDR3: CAISVGQGVFSYEQYF

D: TRBD1
V: TRBV10-3
J: TRBJ1-4
size: NA
DNA: TGTGCCATCAGTGAGTCTTTAGGACAGGGGACTAATGAAAAACTGTTTTTT
CDR3: CAISESLGQGTNEKLFF

D: NA
V: TRBV5-1
J: TRBJ2-5
size: NA
DNA: TGCGCCAGCAGCCCTTTAGGAGGACAGCAAGAGACCCAGTACTTC
CDR3: CASSPLGGQQETQYF

D: TRBD1
V: TRBV7-9
J: TRBJ2-7
size: once
DNA: TGTGCCAGCAGCTTGGGACAGGGGGCCGGTTACGAGCAGTACTTC
CDR3: CASSLGQGAGYEQYF

D: TRBD1
V: TRBV27
J: TRBJ1-4
size: NA
DNA: TGTGCCAGCAGTCACAGGGGTAAGAGCGGGGAAAAACTGTTTTTT
CDR3: CASSHRGKSGEKLFF

D: TRBD1
V: TRBV7-9
J: TRBJ2-1
size: NA
DNA: TGTGCCAGCAGCTTAGCGCTAAGGGTCAGGGGGATATACAATGAGCAGTTCTTC
CDR3: CASSLALRVRGIYNEQFF

D: NA
V: TRBV19
J: TRBJ1-2
size: few
DNA: TGTGCCAGTAGTATAAATGAGATCTATGGCTACACCTTC
CDR3: CASSINEIYGYTF

D: NA
V: TRBV10-3
J: TRBJ2-3
size: NA
DNA: TGTGCCATCAGTGAGTCGCACGGTGGTGATACGCAGTATTTT
CDR3: CAISESHGGDTQYF

D: TRBD1
V: TRBV19
J: TRBJ1-2
size: NA
DNA: TGTGCCAGTAGTATAGCCTCGACAGGGACTAACTATGGCTACACCTTC
CDR3: CASSIASTGTNYGYTF

D: NA
V: TRBV5-4
J: TRBJ1-2
size: NA
DNA: TGTGCCAGCAGCTCAGGGTATGGCTACACCTTC
CDR3: CASSSGYGYTF

D: NA
V: TRBV4-2
J: TRBJ2-4
size: NA
DNA: TGTGCCAGCAGCCAAGATGCCCCCTTGGGGGGATTAGCCAAAAACATTCAGTACTTC
CDR3: CASSQDAPLGGLAKNIQYF

D: TRBD2
V: TRBV7-2
J: TRBJ2-2
size: few
DNA: TGTGCCAGCAACGAGCGGGGGGGCCGAAGAGGGGAGCTGTTTTTT
CDR3: CASNERGGRRGELFF

D: TRBD1
V: TRBV10-2
J: TRBJ2-2
size: NA
DNA: TGCGCCAGCACCGGGGACAGGATTTACGAGTCGAACACCGGGGAGCTGTTTTTT
CDR3: CASTGDRIYESNTGELFF

D: TRBD1
V: TRBV9
J: TRBJ1-2
size: NA
DNA: TGTGCCAGCCACCCGGGACAGGGCCTTCTTAACTATGGCTACACCTTC
CDR3: CASHPGQGLLNYGYTF

D: NA
V: TRBV15
J: TRBJ2-3
size: NA
DNA: TGTGCCACCAGCAGGGGAGACACAGATACGCAGTATTTT
CDR3: CATSRGDTDTQYF

D: TRBD1
V: TRBV15
J: TRBJ2-2
size: NA
DNA: TGTGCCACCAGCAGAGGTCGACAGGGTGGTACCGGGGAGCTGTTTTTT
CDR3: CATSRGRQGGTGELFF

D: NA
V: TRBV15
J: TRBJ1-6
size: few
DNA: TGTGCCACCAGTGCCCGGCGGGGGAACAATTCACCCCTCCACTTT
CDR3: CATSARRGNNSPLHF

D: NA
V: TRBV6-1
J: TRBJ2-3
size: NA
DNA: TGTGCCAGCAGTGAAGGGGACACCCGCACAGATACGCAGTATTTT
CDR3: CASSEGDTRTDTQYF

D: TRBD1
V: TRBV19
J: TRBJ1-2
size: NA
DNA: TGTGCCAGTAGTATTCGACGAGGGGGCGGCTACACCTTC
CDR3: CASSIRRGGGYTF

D: NA
V: TRBV4-3
J: TRBJ1-2
size: NA
DNA: TGCGCCAGCAGCCAAGTTCGGAACTATGGCTACACCTTC
CDR3: CASSQVRNYGYTF

D: TRBD1
V: TRBV5-4
J: TRBJ1-2
size: once
DNA: TGTGCCAGCAGGAAAACAGGGGGCGTGTATGGCTACACCTTC
CDR3: CASRKTGGVYGYTF

D: NA
V: TRBV6-5
J: TRBJ2-3
size: NA
DNA: TGTGCCAGCACCGACGGAGTAGCGGACACAGATACGCAGTATTTT
CDR3: CASTDGVADTDTQYF

D: NA
V: TRBV28
J: TRBJ2-7
size: NA
DNA: TGTGCCAGCAGTTTTAGACTTATAGACGAGCAGTACTTC
CDR3: CASSFRLIDEQYF

D: TRBD2
V: TRBV7-8
J: TRBJ2-2
size: once
DNA: TGTGCCAGCAGCTTAATCCTAGCGGGGGGGCCCACCGCCACCGGGGAGCTGTTTTTT
CDR3: CASSLILAGGPTATGELFF

D: NA
V: TRBV4-1
J: TRBJ1-3
size: NA
DNA: TGCGCCAGCAGCCAAGAAACAGGGTCTGGAAACACCATATATTTT
CDR3: CASSQETGSGNTIYF

D: TRBD1
V: TRBV19
J: TRBJ2-3
size: NA
DNA: TGTGCCAGTAGTATTCAGGGGGATGATACGCAGTATTTT
CDR3: CASSIQGDDTQYF

D: NA
V: TRBV6-5
J: TRBJ2-7
size: NA
DNA: TGTGCCAGCAGTAAAGGGGGGGTGTCCTACGAGCAGTACTTC
CDR3: CASSKGGVSYEQYF

D: NA
V: TRBV7-2
J: TRBJ1-5
size: NA
DNA: TGTGCCTCGGGTCGCAGAAATCAGCCCCAGCATTTT
CDR3: CASGRRNQPQHF

D: NA
V: TRBV10-2
J: TRBJ2-2
size: once
DNA: TGCGCCAGCCTTTCCTCCGGGGAGCTGTTTTTT
CDR3: CASLSSGELFF

D: NA
V: TRBV27
J: TRBJ1-3
size: NA
DNA: TGTGCCAGCAGTTTATCGGGAGGGACGTCTGGAAACACCATATATTTT
CDR3: CASSLSGGTSGNTIYF

D: NA
V: TRBV19
J: TRBJ1-5
size: once
DNA: TGTGCCAGTAGTATTCGGGGTTTCGGCAATCAGCCCCAGCATTTT
CDR3: CASSIRGFGNQPQHF

D: NA
V: TRBV19
J: TRBJ1-2
size: few
DNA: TGTGCCAGTAGTATAGAACACAGGGCCTATGGCTACACCTTC
CDR3: CASSIEHRAYGYTF

D: NA
V: TRBV27
J: TRBJ1-6
size: once
DNA: TGTGCCAGCAAGACTATGGGATACTATAATTCACCCCTCCACTTT
CDR3: CASKTMGYYNSPLHF

D: NA
V: TRBV19
J: TRBJ1-1
size: NA
DNA: TGTGCCAGTCGCGAATCGGGGAGAGAAGCTTTCTTT
CDR3: CASRESGREAFF